This T cell receptor (beta chain) appears in the sequencing data of a study of early T cells in non-severe SARS-CoV-2 infection. This clonotype was detected ten times or more. This CDR3 is built from 12 residues. V lost 7 bases and J lost 8, with 14 bases in between. In TCRdb, the 5' RACE reads were re-called with MiXCR into one record per CDR3 protein. The sample yields 27,000 or so distinct CDR3 sequences, about 4.6% seen once. Source material: whole blood. The sequence came from an adult who was a healthcare worker with PCR-confirmed SARS-CoV-2 infection or an uninfected control (not recorded which). The rearrangement links TRBV12-3 or TRBV12-4 to TRBJ1-2, with D uncertain. CDR3 loop: CASTEARNGYTF. CDR3 sequence (DNA): TGTGCCAGCACCGAGGCCCGTAACGGCTACACCTTC.